This record concerns one T cell receptor beta chain sequence. The sample is drawn from a study of blood T cell repertoires in COVID-19. Study-wide background: COVID-19 samples, acute and convalescent, were from the United States, Italy and Spain. Nucleic acid was either cDNA or gDNA, and it came from T cells, B-cell-depleted T cells, or PBMCs.

As processed by the authors: Amplification of reference gene primers was used by the study to estimate nucleated cell counts. Clones were sequenced by immunoSEQ multiplex PCR, and TCRdb holds only the in-frame ones, with some missing. Clone size and the V and J calls come from that table; the DNA yielded D and trimming. The data hold 250,000 to 300,000 clones, with about 90% observed a single time. The CDR3 sequence is 15 residues long. The germline CDR1 and CDR2 sequences are MNHEY and SVGAGI. The ends lost 2 bases at V and 0 bases at J; junction bases unmatched: 1. Specimen: peripheral blood. The chain links TRBV6-5 to TRBJ1-3, with 7 nucleotides matching TRBD1. This TCR derives from a woman aged 45-65 years who had recovered from COVID-19. The CDR3, as DNA: TGTGCCAGCAGTTACCGGGACAGCTCTGGAAACACCATATATTTT. Amino acid sequence: CASSYRDSSGNTIYF.